What follows are 31 T cell receptor beta chains derived from one specimen sequenced in a study of OX40 agonist ivuxolimab in advanced cancers. Libraries were prepared through the immunoSEQ multiplex PCR assay. The table was pulled from immuneACCESS by TCRdb, which kept in-frame rearrangements only. Such tables lose some clones; where checked, under half of the loss comes from unresolved V genes, and the rest has no known cause. The sample yields 84,000 or so clones; approximately 88% were counted once. In total, the top ten clones hold 2.5% to 3% of the sample. Here the sequenced sample was CD4+ or CD8+ T cells sorted from blood, taken in a trial of the OX40 agonist ivuxolimab. The receptor set was obtained from an adult with an advanced solid tumor such as melanoma, head and neck, liver or kidney cancer.

The V and J genes are TRBV5-1 and TRBJ2-3; 8 bases are shared with TRBD2. CDR1 and CDR2 (germline): SGHRS, YFSETQ. J was trimmed by 7 bases and V by 6 bases; bases with no gene match: 4. CDR3 size: 12 residues. The CDR3 DNA sequence: TGCGCCAGCACCCCGGGGGGGTATACGCAGTATTTT. It is translated as CASTPGGYTQYF. Based on the CDR3 plus reference TRBV5-1 and TRBJ2-3, the full variable domain is KAGVTQTPRYLIKTRGQQVTLSCSPISGHRSVSWYQQTPGQGLQFLFEYFSETQRNKGNFPGRFSGRQFSNSRSEMNVSTLELGDSALYLCASTPGGYTQYFGPGTRLTVL.

This clone was picked up one time. The chain joins TRBV9 to TRBJ2-3; 8 nucleotides line up with TRBD1. With 0 bases clipped from V and 5 bases from J, the junction kept 5 bases outside the gene matches. The CDR3 is 15 amino acids. The germline V gene encodes CDR1 SGDLS and CDR2 YYNGEE. CDR3 nucleotides: TGTGCCAGCAGCGTAGGGACAGGGCAGGAAGATACGCAGTATTTT. This encodes CASSVGTGQEDTQYF.

The genes are TRBV6-6 and TRBJ2-1, with TRBD2 as a possible D gene (6 bases). V lost 6 bases to trimming and J lost 4 bases, with 7 bases between them. The CDR3 runs 12 residues. CDR1 and CDR2 (germline): MNHNY, SVGAGI (reference sequence). The CDR3, as DNA: TGTGCCAGCAGGCGGGGTTACAATGAGCAGTTCTTC. Protein product: CASRRGYNEQFF.

The V and J genes are TRBV28 and TRBJ1-6; no firm D call. The V end was cut by 6 bases, the J end by 0 bases, with 12 bases between. Germline CDR1 is MDHEN and CDR2 is SYDVKM. This CDR3 is built from 16 residues. The CDR3 DNA sequence: TGTGCCAGCAGGCCCGGAGGGAGCTCCTATAATTCACCCCTCCACTTT. Translated: CASRPGGSSYNSPLHF.

V and J are TRBV5-1 and TRBJ1-1; a possible D gene is TRBD1 (5 bases). Germline CDR1 SGHRS, CDR2 YFSETQ. The CDR3 totals 16 residues. V was clipped by 0 bases and J by 0 bases, with 12 bases between them. The CDR3 is CASSLDPGVMNTEAFF. The CDR3 DNA is TGCGCCAGCAGCTTGGATCCGGGGGTCATGAACACTGAAGCTTTCTTT.

The chain links TRBV10-3 to TRBJ1-5, with no clear D. Germline-derived CDR1 and CDR2 are ENHRY and SYGVKD. CDR3 length: 11 amino acids. Trimming cost V 6 bases and J 6 bases, with 6 bases left between them. In DNA form, the CDR3 reads TGTGCCATCAGCGGGATTCAGCCCCAGCATTTT. It is translated as CAISGIQPQHF.

This chain connects TRBV7-8 to TRBJ1-5, with unresolved D. V was clipped by 3 bases and J by 6 bases, with 12 bases between them. The CDR3 contains 14 residues. Germline V gives CDR1 SGHVS, CDR2 FQNEAQ. CDR3 sequence (DNA): TGTGCCAGCAGCTTCGGATCCCGAGGTCAGCCCCAGCATTTT. Its translation: CASSFGSRGQPQHF.

J is TRBJ2-7 and V is TRBV11-2; D uncertain. The CDR3 runs 14 residues. Between the trimmed V and J ends, which lost 3 bases and 3 bases, there was a span of 12 bases. Germline-derived CDR1 and CDR2 are SGHAT and FQNNGV. CDR3 in DNA: TGTGCCAGCAGCTTGACCGTACTAAGCTACGAGCAGTACTTC. Its translation is CASSLTVLSYEQYF.

V and J are TRBV7-3 and TRBJ2-6; no clear D. The CDR3 loop spans 14 amino acids. V was pared by 2 bases and J by 0 bases, with 2 bases between. From germline, CDR1 is SGHTA and CDR2 FQGTGA. CDR3 sequence reads: CASSLGSGANVLTF. Here the CDR3 DNA reads TGTGCCAGCAGCTTAGGCTCTGGGGCCAACGTCCTGACTTTC. Full variable domain (missing parts from reference TRBV7-3 and TRBJ2-6): GAGVSQTPSNKVTEKGKYVELRCDPISGHTALYWYRQSLGQGPEFLIYFQGTGAADDSGLPNDRFFAVRPEGSVSTLKIQRTERGDSAVYLCASSLGSGANVLTFGAGSRLTVL.

The V call is TRBV18, the J call TRBJ1-2, with no clear D. Trimming took 3 bases from V and 3 from J, leaving 17 bases between them. Germline CDR1 reads KGHSH; CDR2 reads LQKENI. This CDR3 comprises 16 residues. The CDR3 region is CASSPNGQEFYYGYTF. CDR3 in DNA: TGTGCCAGCTCACCGAACGGGCAGGAATTCTACTATGGCTACACCTTC.

J is TRBJ1-1 and V is TRBV10-3, with D possibly matching TRBD1 (6 bases). This CDR3 has 15 residues. The V gene's germline CDR1 is ENHRY and CDR2 SYGVKD. V lost 6 bases, J lost 0 bases, and 14 bases lay in between. CDR3: CAISRGQLMNTEAFF. The CDR3 DNA sequence: TGTGCCATCAGCCGAGGACAGCTCATGAACACTGAAGCTTTCTTT.

The CDR3 region has the DNA TGCGCCAGCAGCTGGGGGCCGAGGGGAAACACCGGGGAGCTGTTTTTT. Its translation: CASSWGPRGNTGELFF. The V call is TRBV5-1, the J call TRBJ2-2, with D tentatively TRBD1 (6 bases). Germline CDR1 SGHRS, CDR2 YFSETQ. The length of the CDR3 is 16 residues. The V end was cut by 3 bases, the J end by 2 bases, with 14 bases between. Looking up the rest from reference TRBV5-1 and TRBJ2-2 gives the full variable domain: KAGVTQTPRYLIKTRGQQVTLSCSPISGHRSVSWYQQTPGQGLQFLFEYFSETQRNKGNFPGRFSGRQFSNSRSEMNVSTLELGDSALYLCASSWGPRGNTGELFFGEGSRLTVL.

This rearrangement joins TRBV7-3 to TRBJ2-3; D call uncertain. Germline CDR1 is SGHTA and CDR2 is FQGTGA. Between the trimmed V and J ends, which lost 1 base and 0 bases, there was a span of 8 bases. This CDR3 region has 15 residues. The CDR3 DNA reads TGTGCCAGCAGCTTAAATGAAGGAAGCACAGATACGCAGTATTTT. It yields the protein CASSLNEGSTDTQYF.

The rearrangement links TRBV6-4 to TRBJ2-3; 7 bases fit TRBD1. The CDR3 loop spans 15 amino acids. V was clipped by 7 bases and J by 1 base; unmatched bases: 8. Germline assignment: CDR1 MRHNA and CDR2 SNTAGT. CDR3 DNA: TGTGCCAGCAAAAGACAGGGAATAGGCACAGATACGCAGTATTTT. Translation: CASKRQGIGTDTQYF.

The V call is TRBV5-1, the J call TRBJ1-2; D ambiguous. The germline V gene encodes CDR1 SGHRS and CDR2 YFSETQ. V lost 0 bases, J lost 7 bases, and 7 bases lay in between. The CDR3 runs 12 residues. The chain's CDR3 is CASSLADGGYTF. CDR3 bases: TGCGCCAGCAGCTTGGCGGACGGTGGCTACACCTTC.

This clone was seen only once. The CDR3 spells CASSPYPLDTQYF. The CDR3 region has the DNA TGTGCCAGCAGCCCCTACCCCTTGGATACGCAGTATTTT. This rearrangement joins TRBV7-3 to TRBJ2-3; no clear D. The CDR3 runs 13 residues. Germline loops: CDR1 SGHTA, CDR2 FQGTGA. The V end lost 5 bases, the J end lost 6 bases, and 12 bases lay between the germline ends. The full variable domain, completed using reference TRBV7-3 and TRBJ2-3, is GAGVSQTPSNKVTEKGKYVELRCDPISGHTALYWYRQSLGQGPEFLIYFQGTGAADDSGLPNDRFFAVRPEGSVSTLKIQRTERGDSAVYLCASSPYPLDTQYFGPGTRLTVL.

This clone showed up just a few times. The chain combines TRBV19 with TRBJ1-5; 9 bases line up with TRBD1. The CDR3 runs 16 residues. CDR1 LNHDA and CDR2 SQIVND come from the germline V gene (reference sequence). Trimming took 7 bases from V and 1 from J; bases not matched to a gene: 8. The CDR3 loop is CASTLTGGGSNQPQHF. The CDR3 DNA is TGTGCCAGTACCCTCACAGGGGGCGGGAGCAATCAGCCCCAGCATTTT. Full variable domain (missing parts from reference TRBV19 and TRBJ1-5): DGGITQSPKYLFRKEGQNVTLSCEQNLNHDAMYWYRQDPGQGLRLIYYSQIVNDFQKGDIAEGYSVSREKKESFPLTVTSAQKNPTAFYLCASTLTGGGSNQPQHFGDGTRLSIL.

The chain uses TRBV5-6 and TRBJ1-1; D is undetermined. CDR1 SGHDT and CDR2 YYEEEE come from the germline V gene. The V end lost 3 bases, the J end lost 3 bases, and 12 bases lay between the germline ends. The length of the CDR3 is 14 residues. The CDR3 here is CASSSLVPYTEAFF. The CDR3, as DNA: TGTGCCAGCAGCTCATTAGTTCCGTACACTGAAGCTTTCTTT.

V and J are TRBV27 and TRBJ2-2; no clear D. The CDR3 totals 18 residues. V was shortened by 3 bases and J by 3 bases, with 20 bases between the two germline ends. CDR1 and CDR2 from the germline V gene are MNHEY and SMNVEV (reference sequence). CDR3 amino acids: CASSFRTASQLDTGELFF. The CDR3 DNA is TGTGCCAGCAGTTTTAGGACGGCCTCGCAACTCGACACCGGGGAGCTGTTTTTT.

In the case of this clone: An end of the junction does not agree with germline; a read error may underlie this. The chain carries TRBV6-5 and TRBJ1-6; TRBD1 agrees at 9 bases. Germline V lookup: CDR1 MNHEY, CDR2 SVGAGI. The CDR3 covers 12 residues. Here the CDR3 DNA reads TGCGTATCAGGACAGGGGAGGGGACCCCTCCACTTT. It codes for CVSGQGRGPLHF.

This clone was detected only a few times. The chain combines TRBV18 with TRBJ1-6; no firm D call. The CDR3 contains 16 residues. CDR1 is KGHSH and CDR2 is LQKENI in the germline V gene. V lost 1 base and J lost 8, with 15 bases in between. This CDR3 is CASSPRRNTGDSPLHF. CDR3 sequence (DNA): TGTGCCAGCTCACCACGTAGGAACACTGGGGATTCACCCCTCCACTTT.

The chain joins TRBV29-1 to TRBJ2-5, with D perhaps TRBD2 (5 bases). CDR1 and CDR2 from the germline V gene are SQVTM and ANQGSEA. This CDR3 region has 12 residues. Trimming stripped 5 bases from V and 5 bases from J, with 12 bases between. The CDR3 spells CSVKGSGETQYF. Here the CDR3 DNA reads TGCAGCGTTAAGGGTTCGGGGGAGACCCAGTACTTC.

The chain is built from TRBV4-1 and TRBJ1-5; 9 bases are shared with TRBD1. The CDR3 covers 14 residues. The ends lost 4 bases at V and 9 bases at J; junction bases unmatched: 7. Germline lookup yields CDR1 MGHRA and CDR2 YSYEKL. This CDR3 is CASSLGQGFSPQHF. The CDR3 DNA reads as TGCGCCAGCAGCCTCGGACAGGGGTTTTCGCCCCAGCATTTT.

The chain has TRBV18 and TRBJ2-4, with 8 bases matching TRBD1. The V and J ends lost 3 bases and 6 bases, in that order; junction bases with no gene match: 4. Germline values: CDR1 KGHSH, CDR2 LQKENI. The CDR3 is 14 amino acids. This chain's CDR3 is CASSPQGAGNIQYF. DNA of the CDR3: TGTGCCAGCTCACCGCAGGGGGCGGGAAACATTCAGTACTTC.

The gene calls are TRBV10-3 and TRBJ1-2; D unclear. Germline loops: CDR1 ENHRY, CDR2 SYGVKD. Deletions cut 6 bases from V and 4 bases from J, with 9 bases between. The CDR3 consists of 12 residues. This CDR3 is CAISIERYGYTF. As DNA, the CDR3 is TGTGCCATCAGCATCGAGCGCTATGGCTACACCTTC.

The J gene is TRBJ1-4, the V gene TRBV27; D uncertain. The germline V gene encodes CDR1 MNHEY and CDR2 SMNVEV (reference sequence). V was pared by 3 bases and J by 8 bases, with 13 bases between. This CDR3 region has 14 residues. The CDR3 DNA reads as TGTGCCAGCAGTTTTTTGGCTGCGGGGGAAAAACTGTTTTTT. Encoded protein: CASSFLAAGEKLFF.

The chain combines TRBV25-1 with TRBJ2-3; D is perhaps TRBD1 (6 bases). The CDR3 has 14 residues. With 2 bases removed from V and 3 bases from J, the gap between germline ends came to 9 bases. Germline V gene sequence: CDR1 MGHDK, CDR2 SYGVNS. CDR3 DNA: TGTGCCAGCAGTGAAGGACAGTTAACAGATACGCAGTATTTT. Translation gives CASSEGQLTDTQYF. Looking up the rest from reference TRBV25-1 and TRBJ2-3 gives the full variable domain: EADIYQTPRYLVIGTGKKITLECSQTMGHDKMYWYQQDPGMELHLIHYSYGVNSTEKGDLSSESTVSRIRTEHFPLTLESARPSHTSQYLCASSEGQLTDTQYFGPGTRLTVL.

A word on this clone: One end of the junction varies from germline; a read error may be responsible. Other DNA sequences from this sample encode an identical CDR3 as well. The CDR3 spells CASSEGAVSNQPQHF. CDR3 nucleotides: TGTGCCAGCAGCGAAGGGGCGGTTAGCAATCAGCCCCAGCATTTT. The chain couples TRBV6-1 to TRBJ1-5, with D maybe TRBD1 (5 bases). Germline V gene lookup returns CDR1 MNHNS and CDR2 SASEGT. This CDR3 comprises 15 residues.

The chain uses TRBV19 and TRBJ2-5; D may be TRBD1 or TRBD2 (5 bases each). The V and J ends lost 5 bases and 4 bases respectively, with 17 bases between them. This CDR3 is 15 amino acids long. Germline assignment: CDR1 LNHDA and CDR2 SQIVND (reference sequence). CDR3 coding DNA: TGTGCCAGTAGTCCCGGGACCCCACCGAGAGAGACCCAGTACTTC. It is translated as CASSPGTPPRETQYF.

The chain combines TRBV10-2 with TRBJ1-1; 7 bases match TRBD1. V was pared by 8 bases and J by 11 bases, with 11 bases of the junction left unmatched. CDR1 is WSHSY and CDR2 is SAAADI in the germline V gene. The CDR3 runs to 12 residues. In DNA form, the CDR3 reads TGCGCCAGCTCACCTGAGGGGGCGGAGGCTTTCTTT. Translating it yields CASSPEGAEAFF.

V usage is TRBV30 and J usage is TRBJ2-3; D may correspond to TRBD1 or TRBD2 (5 bases each). CDR3 length: 14 amino acids. CDR1 is GTSNPN and CDR2 is SVGIG in the germline V gene (reference sequence). V was shortened by 3 bases and J by 4 bases, with 14 bases between the two germline ends. CDR3 sequence (DNA): TGTGCCTGGAGCCCTAGCCTGGGGGCAGATACGCAGTATTTT. Its protein product is CAWSPSLGADTQYF. Combining the CDR3 with reference TRBV30 and TRBJ2-3 gives the whole variable domain SQTIHQWPATLVQPVGSPLSLECTVEGTSNPNLYWYRQAAGRGLQLLFYSVGIGQISSEVPQNLSASRPQDRQFILSSKKLLLSDSGFYLCAWSPSLGADTQYFGPGTRLTVL.